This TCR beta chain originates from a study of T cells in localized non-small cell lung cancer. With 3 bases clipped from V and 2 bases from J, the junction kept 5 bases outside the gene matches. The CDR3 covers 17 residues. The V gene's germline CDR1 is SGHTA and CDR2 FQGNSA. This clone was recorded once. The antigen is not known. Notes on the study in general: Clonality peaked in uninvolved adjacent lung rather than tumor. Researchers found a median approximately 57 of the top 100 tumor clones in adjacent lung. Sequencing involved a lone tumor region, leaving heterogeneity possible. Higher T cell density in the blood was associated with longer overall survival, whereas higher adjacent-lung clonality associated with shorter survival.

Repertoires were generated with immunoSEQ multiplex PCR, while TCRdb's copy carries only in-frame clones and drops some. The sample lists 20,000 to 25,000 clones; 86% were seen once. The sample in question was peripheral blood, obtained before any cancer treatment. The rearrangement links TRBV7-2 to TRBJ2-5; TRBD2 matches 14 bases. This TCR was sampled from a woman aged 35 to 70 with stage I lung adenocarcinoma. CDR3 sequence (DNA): TGTGCCAGCAGCTTGGGACTAGCGGGGGCCCCTCAAGAGACCCAGTACTTC. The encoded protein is CASSLGLAGAPQETQYF.